The 28 T cell receptor beta chains below were found in one sample sequenced in a study of cytomegalovirus exposure and HLA in healthy donors. The primer mix had 60 Vbeta and 13 Jbeta primers. Sequencing was performed with immunoSEQ multiplex PCR; in TCRdb, only in-frame clones are kept and a portion is missing. The top ten hold more than 0.9% of the sample, which has under 150,000 clones, around four fifths seen once. Material: PBMCs. Receptors originate from a boy younger than 18 in good health and CMV-seronegative.

The chain combines TRBV30 with TRBJ2-7; 7 positions match TRBD2. The germline V gene encodes CDR1 GTSNPN and CDR2 SVGIG (reference sequence). After removal of 2 bases from V and 9 bases from J, the junction contained 7 bases not matched to a gene. There are 12 residues in the CDR3. CDR3 sequence reads: CAWSSGVWGQYF. The CDR3 coding sequence is TGTGCCTGGAGTAGCGGGGTCTGGGGGCAGTACTTC.

CDR3: CASSTLQGNDEQYF. CDR3 DNA: TGTGCCAGCTCAACACTACAGGGGAACGACGAGCAGTACTTC. The chain carries TRBV18 and TRBJ2-7; TRBD1 matches at 7 bases. Germline CDR1 is KGHSH and CDR2 is LQKENI. The CDR3 extends over 14 amino acids. The J segment lost 5 bases and the V segment lost 5 bases, leaving 9 bases of the junction unmatched.

The chain uses TRBV30 and TRBJ2-2, with D possibly being TRBD1 (6 bases). Germline V gene sequence: CDR1 GTSNPN, CDR2 SVGIG (reference sequence). Trimming shortened V by 4 bases and J by 5 bases, and 20 bases separated the two germline ends. The CDR3 contains 16 residues. CDR3 nucleotides: TGTGCCTGGATAACTTCAGCAGGGGTGAATACCGGGGAGCTGTTTTTT. Amino acid sequence: CAWITSAGVNTGELFF.

The chain carries TRBV25-1 and TRBJ2-6; the D gene is possibly TRBD2 (6 bases). The V and J ends lost 4 bases and 2 bases respectively, with 12 bases between them. The CDR3 has 16 amino acids. CDR1 is MGHDK, CDR2 SYGVNS, per germline. CDR3 sequence: CASSASPGAGANVLTF. The CDR3 DNA sequence: TGTGCCAGCAGTGCCTCCCCGGGGGCTGGGGCCAACGTCCTGACTTTC.

The chain combines TRBV9 with TRBJ2-1; TRBD2 matches at 8 bases. Trimming cost V 2 bases and J 2 bases; bases outside gene matches: 12. There are 18 residues in the CDR3. CDR1 is SGDLS, CDR2 YYNGEE, per germline. CDR3: CASSVLAGSAQTYNEQFF. The CDR3 coding sequence is TGTGCCAGCAGCGTTCTAGCGGGCAGCGCCCAAACCTACAATGAGCAGTTCTTC.

This chain joins TRBV2 and TRBJ1-2; 11 bases fit TRBD1. The CDR3 spans 14 residues. The trim removed 6 bases at V and 7 bases at J, leaving 7 bases unmatched. The germline V gene encodes CDR1 SNHLY and CDR2 FYNNEI. The CDR3 loop reads CASRWTGGSTGYTF. The CDR3, as DNA: TGTGCCAGCAGATGGACAGGGGGCTCTACTGGCTACACCTTC.

The CDR3 DNA follows: TGTGCCAGCAGCGTTAACGCACTAGCGCGCAACACCGGGGAGCTGTTTTTT. As protein: CASSVNALARNTGELFF. V usage is TRBV9 and J usage is TRBJ2-2; 7 bases match TRBD2. Germline loops: CDR1 SGDLS, CDR2 YYNGEE. This CDR3 is 17 amino acids long. Unmatched junction bases numbered 9, after V lost 2 bases and J lost 2 bases. The full variable domain, with the rest looked up from reference TRBV9 and TRBJ2-2, is DSGVTQTPKHLITATGQRVTLRCSPRSGDLSVYWYQQSLDQGLQFLIQYYNGEERAKGNILERFSAQQFPDLHSELNLSSLELGDSALYFCASSVNALARNTGELFFGEGSRLTVL.

Details on this clone: An end of the junction differs from the germline gene, which may be a read error. The chain carries TRBV7-9 and TRBJ1-2; D perhaps matches TRBD1 (6 bases). CDR1 SEHNR and CDR2 FQNEAQ come from the germline V gene (reference sequence). This CDR3 has 16 amino acids. The CDR3 region is CSSSFPAGGFGYGYTF. CDR3 nucleotides: TGTTCCAGCAGCTTCCCCGCGGGGGGCTTCGGCTATGGCTACACCTTC.

The CDR3 nucleotides read TGCGCCAGCAGCTTCCGACTAGCGGGATCCTACGAGCAGTACTTC. It codes for CASSFRLAGSYEQYF. The chain has TRBV5-1 and TRBJ2-7, with 11 bases lining up with TRBD2. Germline V gives CDR1 SGHRS, CDR2 YFSETQ. Trimming took 2 bases from V and 1 from J; bases not matched to a gene: 2. This CDR3 region has 15 residues.

The gene calls are TRBV15 and TRBJ1-6; 7 nucleotides line up with TRBD1. This CDR3 has 16 amino acids. V shed 2 bases and J 5 bases; nucleotides not matched to a gene: 6. CDR1 and CDR2 (germline): LNHNV, YYDKDF (reference sequence). In DNA form, the CDR3 reads TGTGCCACCAGCAGAAGCCCGGGACAGAATAATTCACCCCTCCACTTT. Encoded protein: CATSRSPGQNNSPLHF.

The chain links TRBV5-4 to TRBJ1-1; the D gene is possibly TRBD1 (5 bases). The CDR3 consists of 16 residues. Trimming cost V 4 bases and J 1 base, with 17 bases left between them. The germline CDR1 and CDR2 sequences are SGHNT and YYREEE (reference sequence). For the CDR3, the DNA is TGTGCCAGCAGCCCATCGATAGACAGAGCGAACACTGAAGCTTTCTTT. Protein product: CASSPSIDRANTEAFF.

The chain joins TRBV7-9 to TRBJ1-4; D is undetermined. The germline gives CDR1 SEHNR, CDR2 FQNEAQ (reference sequence). V lost 5 bases and J lost 4, with 14 bases in between. The CDR3 covers 15 residues. The CDR3 reads CASSPRAGVNEKLFF. In DNA form, the CDR3 reads TGTGCCAGCAGCCCGCGGGCAGGAGTTAATGAAAAACTGTTTTTT.

The table lists this clone with a count of one. The J gene is TRBJ1-5, the V gene TRBV7-6; 9 bases agree with TRBD1. Germline V gives CDR1 SGHVS, CDR2 FNYEAQ. The CDR3 has 14 amino acids. Losses at the gene ends were 5 bases for V and 4 bases for J; bases not matched to a gene: 3. This chain's CDR3 is CASSPGTGNQPQHF. CDR3 DNA sequence: TGTGCCAGCAGCCCCGGGACAGGGAATCAGCCCCAGCATTTT.

This chain links TRBV27 with TRBJ2-5; 7 bases align to TRBD1. Trimming removed 5 bases from V and 4 bases from J; junction bases left unmatched: 4. CDR1 is MNHEY, CDR2 SMNVEV, per germline (reference sequence). The CDR3 spans 13 residues. This CDR3 is CASSRQGGETQYF. The CDR3 DNA reads as TGTGCCAGCAGTCGACAGGGCGGAGAGACCCAGTACTTC.

This sequence joins TRBV15 and TRBJ2-3; weak D call: TRBD1 (7 bases). This CDR3 is 14 amino acids long. Germline V gene lookup returns CDR1 LNHNV and CDR2 YYDKDF (reference sequence). V was trimmed by 7 bases and J by 2 bases, leaving 13 bases between them. The DNA for the CDR3 is TGTGCCACCAAAGCGGAGGGGGCCACAGATACGCAGTATTTT. Its protein is CATKAEGATDTQYF.

This chain uses TRBV15 with TRBJ2-1; tentatively, D is TRBD2 (6 bases). Trimming stripped 1 base from V and 7 bases from J, with 14 bases between. The CDR3 has 15 amino acids. CDR1 is LNHNV and CDR2 is YYDKDF in the germline V gene (reference sequence). The CDR3 protein is CATSRGLDLVNEQFF. In DNA form, the CDR3 reads TGTGCCACCAGCAGAGGACTAGACCTGGTTAATGAGCAGTTCTTC.

V usage is TRBV18 and J usage is TRBJ1-5, with 7 positions matching TRBD1. This CDR3 has 15 amino acids. V was clipped by 6 bases and J by 8 bases; unmatched bases: 13. CDR1 and CDR2 from the germline V gene are KGHSH and LQKENI. The CDR3 region is CASSLGQAGGEPQHF. CDR3 nucleotide sequence: TGTGCCAGCTCCCTCGGACAGGCGGGAGGGGAGCCCCAGCATTTT.

This rearrangement joins TRBV27 to TRBJ1-1; 7 bases align to TRBD1. The CDR3 spans 11 residues. From germline, CDR1 is MNHEY and CDR2 SMNVEV (reference sequence). Trimming at V came to 8 bases and at J to 4 bases, leaving 1 base not matched to a gene. The CDR3 is CASQGGTEAFF. Here the CDR3 DNA reads TGTGCCAGCCAGGGGGGCACTGAAGCTTTCTTT.

The chain couples TRBV5-1 to TRBJ2-1, with 10 nucleotides matching TRBD2. The CDR3 covers 15 residues. Trimming took 1 base from V and 6 from J; bases not matched to a gene: 4. Germline V CDR1 and CDR2: SGHRS, YFSETQ. The CDR3 coding sequence is TGCGCCAGCAGCTTGTCACTAGCGGGACTCAATGAGCAGTTCTTC. This gives the protein CASSLSLAGLNEQFF.

The chain couples TRBV6-1 to TRBJ2-1, with 7 bases fitting TRBD2. CDR3 size: 16 residues. Germline lookup yields CDR1 MNHNS and CDR2 SASEGT. The ends lost 2 bases at V and 6 bases at J; junction bases unmatched: 10. This CDR3 is CASSEQWTSPFNEQFF. CDR3 nucleotides: TGTGCCAGCAGTGAACAGTGGACTAGTCCGTTCAATGAGCAGTTCTTC.

This sequence joins TRBV30 and TRBJ1-1; TRBD1 might be the D (5 bases). CDR3 length: 14 residues. Trimming shortened V by 0 bases and J by 5 bases, and 13 bases separated the two germline ends. Germline V gene sequence: CDR1 GTSNPN, CDR2 SVGIG (reference sequence). CDR3 amino acids: CAWSVLIGETEAFF. CDR3 nucleotide sequence: TGTGCCTGGAGTGTATTGATAGGGGAAACTGAAGCTTTCTTT.

In this sample, this clone turned up a few times. This chain connects TRBV6-5 to TRBJ2-1; D not resolved. Germline-derived CDR1 and CDR2 are MNHEY and SVGAGI. The V and J ends lost 4 bases and 4 bases respectively, with 5 bases between them. The length of the CDR3 is 12 residues. The CDR3 loop is CASSFGYNEQFF. The CDR3 bases are TGTGCCAGCAGTTTCGGGTACAATGAGCAGTTCTTC.

As DNA, the CDR3 is TGTGCCAGCAGCCCCGCTAGCGCCGGGTACCAAGAGACCCAGTACTTC. As protein: CASSPASAGYQETQYF. The rearrangement joins TRBV7-9 to TRBJ2-5, with a weak D call TRBD2 (6 bases). Trimming removed 5 bases at V and 0 bases at J, with 16 bases between. CDR1 SEHNR and CDR2 FQNEAQ come from the germline V gene (reference sequence). CDR3 size: 16 residues.

The chain is built from TRBV5-1 and TRBJ2-7; the D gene is possibly TRBD2 (6 bases). V was clipped by 4 bases and J by 2 bases, with 16 bases between them. This CDR3 is 15 amino acids long. Germline CDR1 SGHRS, CDR2 YFSETQ. CDR3 bases: TGCGCCAGCAGCCCGGAGGGGCTTCGGGCCTACGAGCAGTACTTC. Residues: CASSPEGLRAYEQYF. Drawing the rest from reference TRBV5-1 and TRBJ2-7, the complete variable domain is KAGVTQTPRYLIKTRGQQVTLSCSPISGHRSVSWYQQTPGQGLQFLFEYFSETQRNKGNFPGRFSGRQFSNSRSEMNVSTLELGDSALYLCASSPEGLRAYEQYFGPGTRLTVT.

The V call is TRBV9, the J call TRBJ1-6; 8 bases are a match to TRBD1. CDR3 length: 14 amino acids. V shed 4 bases and J 7 bases; nucleotides not matched to a gene: 4. CDR1 and CDR2 from the germline V gene are SGDLS and YYNGEE. The CDR3 region has the DNA TGTGCCAGCAGCACCTGGACAGGGAATTCACCCCTCCACTTT. It encodes CASSTWTGNSPLHF.

Details on this clone: In the same sample, other DNA sequences code for this CDR3. The chain uses TRBV4-2 and TRBJ2-4, with 8 bases aligning to TRBD2. Germline loops: CDR1 LGHNA, CDR2 YNFKEQ. The CDR3 covers 15 residues. The J segment lost 6 bases and the V segment lost 0 bases, leaving 4 bases of the junction unmatched. In nucleotides, the CDR3 is TGTGCCAGCAGCCAAGAGGGACTAGGACTAAACATTCAGTACTTC. Translated: CASSQEGLGLNIQYF.

The chain links TRBV9 to TRBJ2-3, with no clear D. The CDR3 has 12 amino acids. The V gene's germline CDR1 is SGDLS and CDR2 YYNGEE. V was shortened by 2 bases and J by 6 bases, with 7 bases between the two germline ends. The CDR3 sequence is CASSVGGDTQYF. CDR3 in DNA: TGTGCCAGCAGCGTCGGCGGTGATACGCAGTATTTT.

The chain links TRBV2 to TRBJ2-3; 10 bases map to TRBD2. V lost 3 bases, J lost 5 bases, and 5 bases stayed unmatched. Germline V CDR1 and CDR2: SNHLY, FYNNEI. CDR3 length equals 15 residues. DNA for the CDR3: TGTGCCAGCAGTGATCGGAGCGGGAGGGGAGATACGCAGTATTTT. Translating it yields CASSDRSGRGDTQYF. The full variable domain, rest sourced from reference TRBV2 and TRBJ2-3, is EPEVTQTPSHQVTQMGQEVILRCVPISNHLYFYWYRQILGQKVEFLVSFYNNEISEKSEIFDDQFSVERPDGSNFTLKIRSTKLEDSAMYFCASSDRSGRGDTQYFGPGTRLTVL.